The 14 T cell receptor beta chains below all came from one sample that was sequenced in a study of shared clonotypes between healthy human individuals. Produced via immunoSEQ multiplex PCR; TCRdb's table is partial and in-frame only. This table has some 2,000,000 clones, around 95% appearing once. Material for sequencing was naive CD4+ T cells sorted from blood. Documented subset: CD45RA+ positively selected. These receptors were obtained from a young man in good health.

This chain links TRBV14 with TRBJ1-6; D uncertain. This CDR3 is 15 amino acids long. Germline V gene lookup returns CDR1 SGHDN and CDR2 FVKESK. The V gene lost 5 bases and the J gene lost 6 bases, with 14 bases spanning the gap. This chain's CDR3 is CASSSWTSLNSPLHF. DNA of the CDR3: TGTGCCAGCAGCTCGTGGACCAGCCTTAATTCACCCCTCCACTTT.

A word on this clone: The sample holds other DNA sequences that translate to the same CDR3. The chain employs TRBV2 and TRBJ2-7; D may be TRBD1 or TRBD2 (5 bases each). Trimming cost V 5 bases and J 0 bases, with 11 bases left between them. Germline loops: CDR1 SNHLY, CDR2 FYNNEI. The CDR3 has 14 residues. The CDR3 here is CASSRDRSSYEQYF. The CDR3 DNA reads TGTGCCAGCAGTCGGGACCGATCCTCCTACGAGCAGTACTTC.

This chain connects TRBV5-1 to TRBJ2-5, with D possibly TRBD2 on 5 matching bases. With 5 bases removed from V and 5 bases from J, the gap between germline ends came to 13 bases. The CDR3 spans 13 residues. Per germline, CDR1 SGHRS and CDR2 YFSETQ. The CDR3 DNA reads as TGCGCCAGCAGTGTCTCGGGGATTGAGACCCAGTACTTC. This codes for CASSVSGIETQYF. The entire variable domain, with the rest obtained from reference TRBV5-1 and TRBJ2-5, is as follows: KAGVTQTPRYLIKTRGQQVTLSCSPISGHRSVSWYQQTPGQGLQFLFEYFSETQRNKGNFPGRFSGRQFSNSRSEMNVSTLELGDSALYLCASSVSGIETQYFGPGTRLLVL.

This clone was seen a single time. The chain uses TRBV7-2 and TRBJ2-1; D ambiguous. Germline CDR1 reads SGHTA; CDR2 reads FQGNSA. Trimming removed 0 bases from V and 6 bases from J, with 9 bases in between. The CDR3 runs 14 residues. In nucleotides, the CDR3 is TGTGCCAGCAGCTTAGCCGCTGGTACCAATGAGCAGTTCTTC. This encodes CASSLAAGTNEQFF. Variable domain in full (rest from reference TRBV7-2 and TRBJ2-1): GAGVSQSPSNKVTEKGKDVELRCDPISGHTALYWYRQSLGQGLEFLIYFQGNSAPDKSGLPSDRFSAERTGGSVSTLTIQRTQQEDSAVYLCASSLAAGTNEQFFGPGTRLTVL.

The chain has TRBV4-1 and TRBJ1-4, with 11 bases fitting TRBD1. This CDR3 comprises 15 residues. Losses at the gene ends were 2 bases for V and 6 bases for J; bases not matched to a gene: 2. Germline CDR1 is MGHRA and CDR2 is YSYEKL. The CDR3 DNA reads as TGCGCCAGCAGCCAACCGGGACAGGGGGATGAAAAACTGTTTTTT. It specifies CASSQPGQGDEKLFF.

About this clone itself: The sample holds other DNA sequences that translate to the same CDR3. The chain combines TRBV29-1 with TRBJ2-7; possibly TRBD1 for D (6 bases). The germline V gene has CDR1 SQVTM and CDR2 ANQGSEA. The length of the CDR3 is 12 residues. V dropped 3 bases and J dropped 5 bases, with 11 bases sitting between them. The CDR3 sequence: CSVDRGSHEQYF. CDR3 DNA sequence: TGCAGCGTTGACAGGGGATCCCACGAGCAGTACTTC.

In nucleotides, the CDR3 is TGTGCCAGCAGTGAAGGCAGGCCCAGGGAGACCCAGTACTTC. Encoded protein: CASSEGRPRETQYF. This chain links TRBV2 with TRBJ2-5; D remains unclear. Germline V gene sequence: CDR1 SNHLY, CDR2 FYNNEI. This CDR3 spans 14 amino acids. Trimming left V 1 base short and J 5 bases short, with 11 bases between.

Only one count was recorded for this clone. V is TRBV28 and J is TRBJ1-5; D perhaps matches TRBD1 (5 bases). This CDR3 contains 15 residues. Germline CDR1 MDHEN, CDR2 SYDVKM. Trimming took off 7 bases at V and 3 bases at J, with 16 bases between the two ends. CDR3 in DNA: TGTGCCAGCATCTGGGCGGGGCGTTACAATCAGCCCCAGCATTTT. It translates to CASIWAGRYNQPQHF.

The rearrangement links TRBV7-2 to TRBJ1-5; the D gene is possibly TRBD1 (5 bases). The length of the CDR3 is 14 residues. Germline lookup yields CDR1 SGHTA and CDR2 FQGNSA. V was cut by 0 bases and J by 7 bases, with 10 bases left in between. This chain's CDR3 is CASSLAGGRQPQHF. As DNA, the CDR3 is TGTGCCAGCAGCTTAGCGGGGGGTAGGCAGCCCCAGCATTTT.

This chain connects TRBV15 to TRBJ2-1; tentatively, D is TRBD2 (6 bases). V gave up 1 base and J gave up 15 bases, with 22 bases separating them. This CDR3 is 15 amino acids long. CDR1 is LNHNV and CDR2 is YYDKDF in the germline V gene (reference sequence). CDR3 coding DNA: TGTGCCACCAGCAGAGTCGGGAACTCTCCCGGAGGGGCGTTCTTC. Protein sequence: CATSRVGNSPGGAFF.

V and J are TRBV27 and TRBJ1-2; TRBD1 agrees at 7 bases. Trimming removed 4 bases from V and 0 bases from J; junction bases left unmatched: 5. Per germline, CDR1 MNHEY and CDR2 SMNVEV (reference sequence). This CDR3 region has 15 residues. CDR3 DNA sequence: TGTGCCAGCAGTTCTCAGGGGGGGCCTAACTATGGCTACACCTTC. Protein product: CASSSQGGPNYGYTF.

On this clone: The same CDR3 also results from other DNA sequences found in this sample. This chain connects TRBV28 to TRBJ1-5, with TRBD1 as a possible D gene (5 bases). Looked up from germline, CDR1 is MDHEN and CDR2 is SYDVKM. Trimming shortened V by 6 bases and J by 0 bases, and 12 bases separated the two germline ends. The CDR3 length is 15 residues. CDR3 loop: CASRGGGVSNQPQHF. DNA for the CDR3: TGTGCCAGCAGGGGGGGAGGGGTTAGCAATCAGCCCCAGCATTTT.

A single count supports this clone. The chain recombines TRBV7-2 with TRBJ2-5; 9 bases match TRBD2. Germline CDR1 and CDR2: SGHTA and FQGNSA. V gave up 5 bases and J gave up 5 bases; unmatched junction bases: 9. This CDR3 has 15 residues. In nucleotides, the CDR3 is TGTGCCAGCAGCAATAGCGGGGGCTCATTGGAGACCCAGTACTTC. This encodes CASSNSGGSLETQYF.

The rearrangement uses TRBV19 and TRBJ2-5; 7 bases are a match to TRBD2. V shed 7 bases, J shed 4 bases, and the junction held 6 bases outside the gene matches. The CDR3 contains 13 residues. Germline V gives CDR1 LNHDA, CDR2 SQIVND (reference sequence). The CDR3 reads CASKRGLGETQYF. In DNA, the CDR3 is TGTGCCAGTAAGCGGGGTCTGGGAGAGACCCAGTACTTC.